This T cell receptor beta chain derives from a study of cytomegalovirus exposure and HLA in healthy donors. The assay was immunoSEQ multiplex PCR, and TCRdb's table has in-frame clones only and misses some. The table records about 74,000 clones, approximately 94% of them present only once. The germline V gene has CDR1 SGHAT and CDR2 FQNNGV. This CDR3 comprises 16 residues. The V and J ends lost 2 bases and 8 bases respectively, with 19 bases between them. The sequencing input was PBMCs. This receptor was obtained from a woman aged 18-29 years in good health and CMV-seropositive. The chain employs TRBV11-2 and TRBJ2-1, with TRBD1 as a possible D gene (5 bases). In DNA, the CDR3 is TGTGCCAGCAGCTTATTGACAGTGGGGCTTTTGGATGAGCAGTTCTTC. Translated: CASSLLTVGLLDEQFF.